This paragraph covers one T cell receptor beta chain sequence. The record originates from a study of blood T cell repertoires in COVID-19. The J segment lost 1 base and the V segment lost 1 base, leaving 8 bases of the junction unmatched. The CDR3 contains 16 residues. Germline V lookup: CDR1 SGHKS, CDR2 YYEKEE (reference sequence). Original handling: Amplifying reference gene primers gave estimates of nucleated cell counts. The table came from immunoSEQ multiplex PCR; TCRdb's copy has only in-frame clones and leaves some out. V and J calls plus clone size are reproduced from that table; the DNA served to infer D and trimming. The sample holds fewer than 250,000 clones, around 81% seen once. Individuals aged roughly 18 to 90 years were recruited from fewer than 30 US areas.

The chain links TRBV5-5 to TRBJ2-7; 7 bases match TRBD1. The source material was PBMCs or T cells enriched from blood (not recorded which). The sequence derives from a woman in her forties or fifties with acute COVID-19. This chain's CDR3 is CASSLHITTGSYEQYF. CDR3 sequence (DNA): TGTGCCAGCAGCTTGCATATCACGACAGGGTCCTACGAGCAGTACTTC.